The source of this T cell receptor beta chain is a study of cytomegalovirus exposure and HLA in healthy donors (dated by TCRdb to about 2017). Study-level background: An earlier analysis of 587 of the donors reported more than 250 Gb of sequence data and roughly 100 million unique TCR beta sequences from about 180 million T cells. An early release covering over 500 HLA-typed donors comprised about 320 gigabases of sequencing data and tens of millions of unique TCR sequences. The study profiled the T cell repertoires of 500 to 800 subjects by immunosequencing and related them to cytomegalovirus serostatus. In a later analysis, previously published TCR beta repertoires from several hundred donors were re-analyzed and high-resolution HLA genotyping was added so that TCR occurrence patterns could be studied. To decide whether each TCR beta V gene segment behaved as functional or pseudogenic, an earlier analysis of some 600 of the donors relied on high-throughput TCR beta sequencing. Class I and class II HLA loci were covered by the typing at four-digit resolution. Four to six DR-DQ haplotypes were handled as single units for association and clustering, since linkage in the cohort was strong. Genome-wide SNP genotypes for about three fifths of the roughly 670 donors were used in a later genetic analysis, which treated that subset as a discovery cohort. Alongside the repertoire data, information on donor age, sex, ethnicity and CMV serostatus was compiled. Typing coverage varied by locus: roughly 620-640 donors for A, B, C, DRB1 and DQB1; approximately 520 for DQA1; 606 for DPA1; under 490 for DPB1. Every repertoire in the discovery cohort had been generated on one and the same sequencing platform. High-throughput TCR immunosequencing, statistical association of individual TCRs with disease status, and machine learning were combined to predict cytomegalovirus infection status. The study aimed to test whether signatures of past pathogen exposure could be identified by cataloging public T cell receptors. In the later analysis, no new phenotypic data were used to find candidate immune exposures; instead, reliance was placed on TCR beta sequences and their occurrence across donors. Of the roughly 400 genotyped donors, 75% to 85% were placed in the genetic ancestry cluster associated with self-reported Caucasian donors. Across some 400 genotyped donors of the cohort, an average of about 200,000 unique TCR beta nucleotide sequences per donor were sequenced, and approximately 19% of those sequences were non-productive. A separate validation cohort of more than 100 different subjects was used in addition to the roughly 720-subject first cohort. General study outcomes and caveats: Compared with the approximately 700-donor mean, donors in an Asian-associated ancestry cluster had fewer N-insertions in productive TCRs, according to a later genetic analysis. Cytomegalovirus status was reported to be diagnosed by the classifier with high specificity and sensitivity in both the original and validation cohorts. HLA typing was unavailable for some donors at each locus, so association tests used only the typed subset. V-gene and J-gene trimming of TCR beta chains was associated with a missense DCLRE1C variant in a later genetic analysis, and the association was replicated in an independent cohort. The sequencing pipeline was judged likely to have produced a cluster of highly shared sequence variants as a technical artifact. Roughly uniform sequencing depth across donors was assumed in presence/absence analyses, although this assumption may not hold. Because counts were too low, seventeen rarely observed V segments, including chromosome 9 orphons, were excluded from the earlier analysis of 500 to 700 of the donors. In vitro tests confirmed that a few of the cytomegalovirus-associated TCR beta chains recognize cytomegalovirus antigens. CMV serostatus was the only immune exposure information available for the cohort. While some public TCRs were present in many individuals, most TCR sequences turned up only very rarely across donors. Most CMV-associated TCR beta chains appeared to be HLA-restricted in a later analysis, and the HLA associations seemed to be driven largely by CMV exposure. According to the authors, the approach could potentially be generalized to other disease states and immunological phenotypes. Linkage disequilibrium might explain the correlated functional status among segregating V segments, but an unknown experimental factor could not be excluded. Because the 87-base-pair reads could not distinguish some IMGT-functional V segments, including TRBV6-2 and TRBV6-3, those segments were excluded. Specific HLA alleles were associated with roughly 17,000 TCR beta sequences at a false discovery rate of 0.05 in a later analysis. This cohort had only TCR beta chains sequenced, and the lack of alpha or paired-chain data limited which features could be detected. In a later analysis, several top co-occurrence clusters were reported to appear linked to parvovirus B19, influenza, CMV and Epstein-Barr virus. In an earlier analysis of 587 of the donors, most TCR beta V segments were observed in productive rearrangements about 90% or about 30% of the time, broadly matching IMGT annotations. When HLA alleles, especially DR and DQ, strongly co-occurred, TCR associations were difficult to assign to individual alleles. A later analysis found that TCR association rates varied across HLA loci, with DRB1 alleles showing the most associated TCRs and HLA-C alleles the fewest. The study gave a list of under 200 TCR beta chains associated with cytomegalovirus. A further reported finding was that TCR beta sequences accurately predicted the HLA-A and HLA-B alleles for most subjects in the first cohort. In a later analysis, HLA-associated TCR beta chains showed more clonal expansion and lower generation probabilities than non-associated chains that were equally common.

The cohort comprised around 690 healthy bone marrow donors. All cohort members were sampled while nominally healthy, although unrecorded immune exposures were likely present. The donor tested CMV seropositive and was one of the 289 seropositive cohort members. A peripheral blood sample was provided by each donor, and peripheral blood mononuclear cells were used for TCR beta sequencing. The Qiagen DNeasy Blood Extraction Kit was used to extract genomic DNA from the blood cell samples. The junction shows trimming of 5 bases on V and 6 bases on J, plus 11 bases between the germline ends. From a lookup of the germline V gene (reference sequence), CDR1 and CDR2 are LNHDA and SQIVND. Counted from cysteine to phenylalanine, this CDR3 has 13 amino acids. Just CDR3 DNA is preserved here, 39 bases in frame from base 1. Library construction relied on the immunoSEQ multiplex PCR assay. A mixture of 60 forward primers for TCR Vbeta segments and 13 reverse primers for TCR Jbeta segments was used in the multiplex PCR. The CDR3 region of rearranged TCR beta genes was amplified from genomic DNA with a multiplex PCR assay. The Illumina HiSeq System was used to sequence the amplified TCR beta libraries as 87-base-pair reads. The original methods were these. In a later analysis, tens of millions of unique TCR beta chains were counted across the 650 to 700 repertoires, and about 9.9 million of these chains were shared by at least two donors. Raw reads were error-corrected and collapsed into unique sequences by a nearest-neighbor algorithm in which closely related sequences were merged to remove PCR and sequencing errors. To assign V, D and J gene segments, CDR3 sequences were aligned to IMGT reference sequences. For a sequence to be retained, a match of at least six nucleotides was required to both a V gene segment and a J gene segment. Rearrangements were classified as productive when the CDR3 lacked stop codons and remained in frame with V and J, and all other rearrangements were classified as non-productive. CDR3 was defined by IMGT convention, running from the second conserved V-encoded cysteine to the conserved J-encoded phenylalanine. The earlier analysis of approximately 590 of the donors excluded any sequence lacking an unambiguous match to a single V gene segment. In an earlier analysis of a few hundred of the donors, V segments were called functional above 56.7% productive rearrangements and were called segregating when the between-donor standard deviation exceeded 5%. A statistical classification framework was built to diagnose cytomegalovirus status from the catalog of TCR beta chain sequences. A later analysis assigned V and J genes by comparing TCR nucleotide sequences with IMGT/GENE-DB human TR gene sequences. The TCRdist pipeline was used in a later analysis to assign CDR3 sequences and most-parsimonious VDJ recombination scenarios. In a later analysis, every TCR beta chain was defined by the combination of its CDR3 amino acid sequence and its V-gene family, and reads without a unique V-gene family were dropped. A later analysis removed 592 highly shared, low-generation-probability nucleotide sequences to deal with suspected cross-contamination and a sequencing artifact. In a later analysis, a clonal expansion index for each public chain was calculated from normalized within-repertoire ranks of inferred template counts. Generation probabilities in a later analysis came from a VDJ recombination model fitted to out-of-frame rearrangements, and those results were checked against IGoR. A later analysis scored TCR-TCR, TCR-HLA and TCR-CMV co-occurrence with hypergeometric tests, applying a repertoire-size bias correction to TCR pairs. In a later analysis, false discovery rates were estimated by permuting HLA or CMV assignments 20 times. In a later analysis, co-occurring TCRs were grouped with DBSCAN, and TCRdist sequence similarity was added when clustering was performed within HLA-allele-positive subsets. Repertoires with fewer than 30,000 or more than 120,000 public chains, plus five repertoires with anomalous nucleotide sharing, were excluded from co-occurrence clustering. As stored in TCRdb, this immuneACCESS dataset retains in-frame rearrangements with V and J assigned. A fraction of the clones does not appear; measured against another copy, unresolved V genes explain less than half of the discrepancy, and the remainder lacks a known reason. Clone size and the V and J calls come from that table; the DNA yielded D and trimming. The sample contains 200,000 to 300,000 clones, approximately 80% of them found a single time. The ten largest clones add up to around 8.3% of the sample.

As concerns this clone: The clone's antigen remains unknown. Per-nucleotide qualities are absent, and no much larger clonotype sits a single base away.

This TCR came from an older woman in good health and CMV-seropositive. Sequencing was performed on PBMCs. The chain links TRBV19 with TRBJ2-4, with no confident D gene call. Here is the DNA: TGTGCCAGTAGTGGGCAATTCAGAAACATTCAGTACTTC. This codes for CASSGQFRNIQYF.